This T cell receptor (beta chain) stems from a study of early T cells in non-severe SARS-CoV-2 infection. Trimming took off 2 bases at V and 6 bases at J, with 16 bases between the two ends. This CDR3 has 15 residues. The V gene's germline CDR1 is SGHNT and CDR2 YENEEA. Via MiXCR, TCRdb re-called the 5' RACE reads, giving one row per CDR3 protein. The data contain some 87,000 distinct CDR3 sequences, roughly an eighth of them singletons. This clonotype was seen a handful of times. The chain couples TRBV11-3 to TRBJ1-1, with unresolved D. This receptor was obtained from an adult who was a healthcare worker with PCR-confirmed SARS-CoV-2 infection or an uninfected control (not recorded which). Material for sequencing was whole blood. This CDR3 is CASSLKGDLGSEAFF. CDR3 in DNA: TGTGCCAGCAGCTTAAAGGGAGATCTTGGCTCTGAAGCTTTCTTT.